These T cell receptor beta chains were read from a single sample in a study of CD8+CD57+ T cells in acquired aplastic anemia. TCRdb processed the reads anew with MiXCR; each CDR3 protein has one entry. The sample lists some 180,000 distinct CDR3 sequences, 35% to 50% seen once, with 2.5% to 3.5% in the top ten. Sequences were obtained from sorted CD4+, CD8+, or CD8+CD57+ T cells (not recorded which) from PBMCs. The receptors originated from a human donor in good health. Each CDR3 is given with its conserved first and last residue. Each record gives: CDR3 length, J gene, clone size, V gene, D gene, CDR3 DNA, CDR3 protein. A D gene is named only where the DNA matches it firmly. For some rows the clone size is stated as once, few or many, or as a class when expanded; others skip it.

>13|TRBJ1-6|once|TRBV20-1|NA
TGCAGTGCTAGGGGGGTCAGGAATTCGCCCCTCCACTTT
CSARGVRNSPLHF
>13|TRBJ1-2|NA|TRBV2|TRBD1
TGTGCCAGCAGTGTAGGGGACAGATCTGGCTACACCTTC
CASSVGDRSGYTF
>14|TRBJ1-1|many|TRBV29-1|TRBD1
TGCAGCGTTGGCGCAGGGGGCGGTGGCACTGAAGCTTTCTTT
CSVGAGGGGTEAFF
>16|TRBJ2-3|NA|TRBV5-5|TRBD2
TGTGCCGGCAGCTTGAGTAGCGGGAGGTTGACAGATACGCAGTATTTT
CAGSLSSGRLTDTQYF
>14|TRBJ2-5|many|TRBV29-1|TRBD2
TGCAGCGTTCTAGCGGGAGGGCGGCAAGAGACCCAGTACTTC
CSVLAGGRQETQYF
>15|TRBJ2-7|many|TRBV6-2/TRBV6-3|NA
TGTGCCAGCAGTTACTCGACCGCATCCGCCTACGAGCAGTACTTC
CASSYSTASAYEQYF
>14|TRBJ1-5|NA|TRBV15|NA
TGTGCCACCAGCAGAGCACAGGGATCTCAGCCCCAGCATTTT
CATSRAQGSQPQHF
>16|TRBJ2-7|few|TRBV7-8|TRBD1
TGTGCCAGCAGAAACTCCGGGACAGAAGCAACCTACGAGCAGTACTTC
CASRNSGTEATYEQYF
>14|TRBJ1-1|many|TRBV2|NA
TGTGCCAGCAGTGGCCAGGGGATCGACACTGAAGCTTTCTTT
CASSGQGIDTEAFF
>14|TRBJ2-5|NA|TRBV19|NA
TGTGCCAGTAGTATCCGTTCGTCAAAAGAGACCCAGTACTTC
CASSIRSSKETQYF
>12|TRBJ2-7|NA|TRBV5-1|TRBD1
TGCGCCAGCAGCAGACAGGGTGACGAGCAGTACTTC
CASSRQGDEQYF
>13|TRBJ1-1|many|TRBV5-1|NA
TGCGCCTCCTCCCCCGGGATGGGCACTGAAGCTTTCTTT
CASSPGMGTEAFF
>18|TRBJ2-1|few|TRBV14|NA
TGTGCCAGCAGCCAAGAAGTGCCGGGGGCTAGCGGTTACAATGAGCAGTTCTTC
CASSQEVPGASGYNEQFF
>15|TRBJ1-1|many|TRBV5-1|NA
TGCGCCAGCAGCTTGGGGTTGGGGGGCAGCGATGAAGCTTTCTTT
CASSLGLGGSDEAFF
>13|TRBJ1-1|few|TRBV20-1|TRBD1
TGCAGTGCCCTGACAGGGACGAACACTGAAGCTTTCTTT
CSALTGTNTEAFF
>14|TRBJ1-5|many|TRBV20-1|TRBD1
TGCAGTGCCGGGGGGACAGCCCTCAATCAGCCCCAGCATTTT
CSAGGTALNQPQHF
>17|TRBJ2-4|NA|TRBV10-3|NA
TGTGCCATCAACCTTGACTCGGAGGACCTAGCCAAAAACATTCAGTACTTC
CAINLDSEDLAKNIQYF
>16|TRBJ2-1|many|TRBV25-1|NA
TGTGCCAGCAGAGACGCTAGCTGGAGCTCCTACAATGAGCAGTTCTTC
CASRDASWSSYNEQFF
>17|TRBJ2-5|many|TRBV7-6|NA
TGTGCCAGCAGCCCTACGGGGCTAGGCGTATTACAAGAGACCCAGTACTTC
CASSPTGLGVLQETQYF
>15|TRBJ2-7|NA|TRBV15|NA
TGTGCCACCAGCAGAGGGACAGACGCCTCCTACGAGCAGTACTTC
CATSRGTDASYEQYF